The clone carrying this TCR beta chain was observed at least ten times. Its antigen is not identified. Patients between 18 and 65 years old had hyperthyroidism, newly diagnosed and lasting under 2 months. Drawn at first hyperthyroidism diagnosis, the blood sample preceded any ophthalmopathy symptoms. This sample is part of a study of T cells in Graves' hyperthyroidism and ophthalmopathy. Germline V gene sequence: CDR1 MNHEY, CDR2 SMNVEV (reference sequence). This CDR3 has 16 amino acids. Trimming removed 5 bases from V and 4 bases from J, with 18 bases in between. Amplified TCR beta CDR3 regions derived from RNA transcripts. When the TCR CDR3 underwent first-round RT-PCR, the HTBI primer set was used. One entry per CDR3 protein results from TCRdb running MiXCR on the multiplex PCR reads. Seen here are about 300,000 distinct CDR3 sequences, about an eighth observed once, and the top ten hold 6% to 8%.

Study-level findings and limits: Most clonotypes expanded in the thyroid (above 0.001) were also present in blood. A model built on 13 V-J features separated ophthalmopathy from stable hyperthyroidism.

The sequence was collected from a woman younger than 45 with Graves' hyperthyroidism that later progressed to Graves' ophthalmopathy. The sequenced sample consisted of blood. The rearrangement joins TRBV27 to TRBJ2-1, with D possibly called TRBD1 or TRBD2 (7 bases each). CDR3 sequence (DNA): TGTGCCAGCAGTAAAACCAGGGGGGGCGCTTACAATGAGCAGTTCTTC. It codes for CASSKTRGGAYNEQFF.